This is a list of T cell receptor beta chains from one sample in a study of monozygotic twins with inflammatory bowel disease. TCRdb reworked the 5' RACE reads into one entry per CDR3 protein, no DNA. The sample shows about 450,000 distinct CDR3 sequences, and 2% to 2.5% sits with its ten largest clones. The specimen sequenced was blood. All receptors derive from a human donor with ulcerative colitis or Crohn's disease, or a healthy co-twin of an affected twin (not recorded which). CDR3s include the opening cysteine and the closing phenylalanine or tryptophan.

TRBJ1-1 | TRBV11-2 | CASSSSRGIESEAFF
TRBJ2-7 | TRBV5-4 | CASSLGRGLVYEQYF
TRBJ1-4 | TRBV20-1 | CSARDFRTGLNEKLFF
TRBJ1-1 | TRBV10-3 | CAITLDVNTEAFF
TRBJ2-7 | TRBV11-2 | CASSPGPPVEQYF
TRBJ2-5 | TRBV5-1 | CASSVGQGETQYF
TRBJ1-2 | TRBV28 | CASSFLARDGYTF
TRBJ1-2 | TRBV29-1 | CSVARTDNYGYTF
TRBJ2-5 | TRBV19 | CASSMGYNKETQYF
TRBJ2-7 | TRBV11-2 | CASSLYYTTGMEELGEQYF
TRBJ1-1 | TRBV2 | CASTKDSTAGASF
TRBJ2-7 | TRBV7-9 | CASSLVQGSYEQYF
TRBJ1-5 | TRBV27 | CASRRTGGSNQPQHF
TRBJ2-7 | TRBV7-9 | CASSPGPVYEQYF
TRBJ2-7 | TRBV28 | CASSGVGQGTYEQYF
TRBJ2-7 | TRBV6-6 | CASSPVLYEQYF
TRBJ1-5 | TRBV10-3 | CAISGQGNNQPQHF
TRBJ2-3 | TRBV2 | CASSVPGSSDSQYF
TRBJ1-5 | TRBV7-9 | CASSYGRGSSQPQHF
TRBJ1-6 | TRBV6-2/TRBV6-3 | CASLDRYNSPLHF
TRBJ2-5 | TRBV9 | CASSVAGTGQETQYF
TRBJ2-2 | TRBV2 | CASSGATNTGELFF
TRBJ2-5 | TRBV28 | CASSSPKPGIGTQYF
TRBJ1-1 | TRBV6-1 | CASSEVGGRNTEAFF
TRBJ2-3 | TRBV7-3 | CASSSTGGNTDTQYF
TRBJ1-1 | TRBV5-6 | CASSLELMGNTEAFF
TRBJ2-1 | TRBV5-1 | CASSLVDSYNEQFF
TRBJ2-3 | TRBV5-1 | CASSTSVGTSGFGDTQYF
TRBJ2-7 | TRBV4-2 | CASSLRSNGRVDTYEQYF
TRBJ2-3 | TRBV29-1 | CSVVLAGGDTQYF
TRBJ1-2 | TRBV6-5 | CASSYSRQGVGGYTF
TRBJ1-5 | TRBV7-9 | CASSMGQTNQPQHF
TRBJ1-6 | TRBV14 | CASSQEQLAPLHF
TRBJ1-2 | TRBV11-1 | CASSRQGNYGYTF
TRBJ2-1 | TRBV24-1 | CATRWLGPTGEFF
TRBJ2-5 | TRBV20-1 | CSARDEITQYF
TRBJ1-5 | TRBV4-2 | CASSQETGNQPQHF
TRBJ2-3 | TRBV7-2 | CASSSWTSGGSDTHYF
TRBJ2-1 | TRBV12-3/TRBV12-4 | CASSPFGGGGDYNEQFF
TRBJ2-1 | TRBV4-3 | CASSQDSLAAGVEQFF
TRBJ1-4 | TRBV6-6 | CASRKTGSNEKLFF
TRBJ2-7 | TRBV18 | CASALGQEVYEQYF
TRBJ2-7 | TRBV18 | CASSPPQGSPYEQYF
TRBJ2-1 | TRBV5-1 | CASSLGLSGNWNEQFF
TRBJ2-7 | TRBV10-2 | CASSVTSGTTYEQYF
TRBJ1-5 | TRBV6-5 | CASSWGDGVNQPQHF
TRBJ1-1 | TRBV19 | CASSNQMNTEAFF
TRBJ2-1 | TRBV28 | CASSLQGGRQMSYEQFF